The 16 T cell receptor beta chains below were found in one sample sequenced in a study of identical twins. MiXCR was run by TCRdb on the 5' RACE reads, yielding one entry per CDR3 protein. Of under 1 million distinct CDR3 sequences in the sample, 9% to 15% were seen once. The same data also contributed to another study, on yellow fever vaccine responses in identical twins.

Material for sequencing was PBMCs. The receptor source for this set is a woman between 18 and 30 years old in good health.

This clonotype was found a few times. Here the CDR3 DNA reads TGCAGTGCTAGTCGGGTTTCTAGCGGGAGGGGCTCCTACAATGAGCAGTTCTTC. Protein sequence: CSASRVSSGRGSYNEQFF. This sequence joins TRBV20-1 and TRBJ2-1, with TRBD2 matching 12 bases. The germline CDR1 and CDR2 sequences are DFQATT and SNEGSKA (reference sequence). J lost 0 bases, V lost 3 bases, and 9 bases had no gene match. There are 18 residues in the CDR3.

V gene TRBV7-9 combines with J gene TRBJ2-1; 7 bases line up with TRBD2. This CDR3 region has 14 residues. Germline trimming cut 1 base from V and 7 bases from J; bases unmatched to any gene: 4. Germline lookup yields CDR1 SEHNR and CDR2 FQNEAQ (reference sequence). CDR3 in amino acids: CASSLGGSFNEQFF. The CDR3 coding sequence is TGTGCCAGCAGCTTAGGCGGGAGTTTTAATGAGCAGTTCTTC.

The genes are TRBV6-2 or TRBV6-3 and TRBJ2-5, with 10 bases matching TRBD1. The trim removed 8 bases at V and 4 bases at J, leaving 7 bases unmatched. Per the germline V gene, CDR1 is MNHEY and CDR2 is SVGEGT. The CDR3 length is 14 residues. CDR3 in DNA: TGTGCCAGCGGGACAGGGGTCGCGTTAGAGACCCAGTACTTC. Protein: CASGTGVALETQYF.

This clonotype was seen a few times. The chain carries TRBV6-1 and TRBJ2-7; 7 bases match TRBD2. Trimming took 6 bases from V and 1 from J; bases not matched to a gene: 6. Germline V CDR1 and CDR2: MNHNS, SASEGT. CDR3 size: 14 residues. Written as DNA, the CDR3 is TGTGCCAGCAGCGCGGGGGAGTGGTCCTACGAGCAGTACGTC. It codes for CASSAGEWSYEQYV.

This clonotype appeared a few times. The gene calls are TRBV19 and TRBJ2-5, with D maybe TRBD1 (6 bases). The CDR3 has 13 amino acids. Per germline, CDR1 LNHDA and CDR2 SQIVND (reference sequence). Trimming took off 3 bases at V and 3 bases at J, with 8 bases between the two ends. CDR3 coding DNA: TGTGCCAGTAGTATGTCAGGGGAAGAGACCCAGTACTTC. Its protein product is CASSMSGEETQYF.

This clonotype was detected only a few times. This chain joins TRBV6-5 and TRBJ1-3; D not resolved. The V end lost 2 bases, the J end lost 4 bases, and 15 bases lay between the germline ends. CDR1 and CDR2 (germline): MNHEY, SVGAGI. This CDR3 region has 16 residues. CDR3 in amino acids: CASSYQASAKGNTIYF. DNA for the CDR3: TGTGCCAGCAGTTACCAAGCGAGTGCAAAAGGAAACACCATATATTTT.

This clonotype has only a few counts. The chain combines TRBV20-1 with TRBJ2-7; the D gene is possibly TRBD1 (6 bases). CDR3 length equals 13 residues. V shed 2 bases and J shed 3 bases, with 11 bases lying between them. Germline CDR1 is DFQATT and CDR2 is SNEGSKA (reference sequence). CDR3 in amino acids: CSARTGTFYEQYF. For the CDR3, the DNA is TGCAGTGCTAGAACAGGGACCTTCTACGAGCAGTACTTC.

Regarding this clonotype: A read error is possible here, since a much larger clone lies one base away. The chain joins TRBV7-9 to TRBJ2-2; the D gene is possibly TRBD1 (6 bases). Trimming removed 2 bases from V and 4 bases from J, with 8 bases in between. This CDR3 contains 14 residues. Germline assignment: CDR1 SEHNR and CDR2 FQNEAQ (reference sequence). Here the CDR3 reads CASSLQGITGELFF. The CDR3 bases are TGTGCCAGCAGCTTACAGGGGATCACCGGGGAGCTGTTTTTT.

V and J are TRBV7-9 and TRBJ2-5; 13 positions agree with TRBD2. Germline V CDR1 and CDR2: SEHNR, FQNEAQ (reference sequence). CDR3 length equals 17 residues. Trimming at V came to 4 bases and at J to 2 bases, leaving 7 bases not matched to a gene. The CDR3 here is CASSSGTSGVVQETQYF. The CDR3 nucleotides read TGTGCCAGCAGCTCCGGGACTAGCGGGGTTGTACAAGAGACCCAGTACTTC.

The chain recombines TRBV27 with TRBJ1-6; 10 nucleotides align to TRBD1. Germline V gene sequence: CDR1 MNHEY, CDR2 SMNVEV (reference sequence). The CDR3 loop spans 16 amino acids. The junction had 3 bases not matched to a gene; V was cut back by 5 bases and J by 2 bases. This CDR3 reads CASSPGQGPYNSPLHF. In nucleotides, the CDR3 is TGTGCCAGCAGTCCGGGACAGGGGCCCTATAATTCACCCCTCCACTTT.

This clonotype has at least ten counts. CDR3 in DNA: TGTGCCAGCAGTTTACCGCCGGTTAGGCATTTT. Its translation: CASSLPPVRHF. This chain links TRBV28 with TRBJ1-5; D call uncertain. V was trimmed by 2 bases and J by 15 bases, leaving 11 bases between them. The V gene's germline CDR1 is MDHEN and CDR2 SYDVKM. The CDR3 has 11 residues.

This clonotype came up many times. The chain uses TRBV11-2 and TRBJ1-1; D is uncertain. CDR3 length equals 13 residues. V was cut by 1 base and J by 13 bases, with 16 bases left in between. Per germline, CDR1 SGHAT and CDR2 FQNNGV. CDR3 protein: CASSLGQSARVFF. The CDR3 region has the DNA TGTGCCAGCAGCTTAGGGCAGTCGGCGAGGGTTTTCTTT.

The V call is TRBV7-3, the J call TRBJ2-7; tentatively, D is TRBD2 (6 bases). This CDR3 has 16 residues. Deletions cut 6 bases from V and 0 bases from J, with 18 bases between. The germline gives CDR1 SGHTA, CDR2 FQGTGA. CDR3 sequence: CASSPDGTLRSYEQYF. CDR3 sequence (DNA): TGTGCCAGCAGTCCCGACGGGACTTTGCGCTCCTACGAGCAGTACTTC.

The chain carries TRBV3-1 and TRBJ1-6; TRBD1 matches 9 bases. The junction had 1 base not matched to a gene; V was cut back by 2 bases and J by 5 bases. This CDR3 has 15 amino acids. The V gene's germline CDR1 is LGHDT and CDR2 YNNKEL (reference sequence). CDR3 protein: CASSQWDRDNSPLHF. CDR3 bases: TGTGCCAGCAGCCAATGGGACAGGGATAATTCACCCCTCCACTTT.

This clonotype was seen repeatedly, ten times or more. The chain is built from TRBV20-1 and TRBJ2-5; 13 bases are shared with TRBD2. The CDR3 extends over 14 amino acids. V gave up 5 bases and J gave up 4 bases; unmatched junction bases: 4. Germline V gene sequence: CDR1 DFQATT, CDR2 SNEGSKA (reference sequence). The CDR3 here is CSAARTSGGETQYF. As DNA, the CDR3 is TGCAGTGCTGCCAGGACTAGCGGGGGAGAGACCCAGTACTTC.

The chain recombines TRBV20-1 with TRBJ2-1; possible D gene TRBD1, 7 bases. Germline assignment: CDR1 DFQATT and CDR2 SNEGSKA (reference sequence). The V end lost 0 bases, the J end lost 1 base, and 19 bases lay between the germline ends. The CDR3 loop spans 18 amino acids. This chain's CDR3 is CSARDWGRGVGSYNEQFF. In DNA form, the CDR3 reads TGCAGTGCTAGAGATTGGGGCAGGGGGGTTGGGTCCTACAATGAGCAGTTCTTC.